The text below deals with one T cell receptor (beta chain). The antigen is unknown. Here immunoSEQ multiplex PCR was the method, and the copy in TCRdb shows in-frame clones only, minus some. The repertoire holds some 54,000 clones, with approximately 81% as singletons. The CDR3 runs to 16 residues. Trimming pared 6 bases from V and 0 bases from J, leaving 18 bases between. CDR1 and CDR2 (germline): SEHNR, FQNEAQ (reference sequence). This specimen belongs to a study of a mutant IDH1 vaccine in newly diagnosed glioma. Study details: Before enrollment, patients got radiotherapy alone, temozolomide alone, or mostly the combination.

Time point indicated: week 35, safety follow-up. Every vaccination contained 300 ug of the mutant IDH1 20-mer peptide and was paired with topical imiquimod. The clonotype comes from a woman under 30 with glioma. The V and J genes are TRBV7-9 and TRBJ2-7, with a tentative D call TRBD1 (6 bases). The source material was PBMCs, sampled from a glioma patient whose treatment included an IDH1 peptide vaccine. CDR3 amino acids: CASSTGTQESSYEQYF. The CDR3 coding sequence is TGTGCCAGCAGTACCGGGACACAAGAGAGCTCCTACGAGCAGTACTTC.